The clone carrying this TCR beta chain was seen only a few times. One entry per CDR3 protein, called by TCRdb with MiXCR from the RT-PCR reads. The repertoire includes hundreds of thousands of distinct CDR3 sequences, approximately 14% of them detected once, and approximately 7.6% sits in the top ten. The record originates from a study of response to subunit inactivated influenza vaccine. From germline, CDR1 is SGDLS and CDR2 YYNGEE. Germline trimming cut 3 bases from V and 2 bases from J; bases unmatched to any gene: 4. The CDR3 runs to 14 residues. The J gene is TRBJ2-5, the V gene TRBV9, with TRBD1 matching 7 bases. Here the sequenced sample was PBMCs from blood, taken about 14 days before vaccination. This sequence was found in a man in his fifties who received an inactivated influenza vaccine. CDR3 bases: TGTGCCAGCAGCGGCCTGACAGGGCAAGAGACCCAGTACTTC. This gives the protein CASSGLTGQETQYF.